These 21 T cell receptor beta chains came from one sample sequenced in a study of blood T cell repertoires in COVID-19. Some clones are missing from TCRdb's copy, which holds only in-frame ones; the method was immunoSEQ multiplex PCR. This repertoire shows about 86,000 clones, 82% found once; its top ten account for 0.95% to 1.5%. The sequencing input was peripheral blood. The receptors here all came from a woman of 80 years or more with acute or convalescent COVID-19.

V usage is TRBV5-5 and J usage is TRBJ2-7; 12 nucleotides match TRBD2. The CDR3 is made up of 15 amino acids. V lost 3 bases and J lost 4; bases outside the gene matches: 5. Germline loops: CDR1 SGHKS, CDR2 YYEKEE (reference sequence). CDR3 in amino acids: CASSSTSGSGYEQYF. DNA for the CDR3: TGTGCCAGCAGCTCGACTAGCGGGAGTGGTTACGAGCAGTACTTC. Using reference TRBV5-5 and TRBJ2-7 for the parts outside the CDR3, the full variable domain is DAGVTQSPTHLIKTRGQQVTLRCSPISGHKSVSWYQQVLGQGPQFIFQYYEKEERGRGNFPDRFSARQFPNYSSELNVNALLLGDSALYLCASSSTSGSGYEQYFGPGTRLTVT.

This rearrangement joins TRBV12-3 or TRBV12-4 to TRBJ1-3; 7 nucleotides agree with TRBD1. The trim removed 10 bases at V and 2 bases at J, leaving 2 bases unmatched. The CDR3 is 12 residues long. The CDR3 DNA is TGTGCCACCGACAGGGCTGGAAACACCATATATTTT. Its translation is CATDRAGNTIYF.

J is TRBJ1-2 and V is TRBV15, with a tentative D call TRBD1 (6 bases). CDR3 size: 13 residues. Trimming left V 1 base short and J 8 bases short, with 11 bases between. Germline lookup yields CDR1 LNHNV and CDR2 YYDKDF (reference sequence). This chain's CDR3 is CATSRGTDGGYTF. In nucleotides, the CDR3 is TGTGCCACCAGCAGAGGGACAGATGGGGGCTACACCTTC.

This clone was recorded once. V usage is TRBV3-1 (or the pseudogene TRBV3-2) and J usage is TRBJ1-1, with a possible D match to TRBD1 (5 bases). CDR1 is LGHDT, CDR2 YNNKEL, per germline (reference sequence). V lost 0 bases to trimming and J lost 1 base, with 12 bases between them. CDR3 length equals 16 residues. As DNA, the CDR3 is TGTGCCAGCAGCCAAGACGGAGGGACCTGGAACACTGAAGCTTTCTTT. Its protein product is CASSQDGGTWNTEAFF.

This clone has ten or more counts. This chain uses TRBV9 with TRBJ1-4; possibly TRBD1 for D (5 bases). This CDR3 contains 16 residues. The V and J ends lost 0 bases and 2 bases respectively, with 11 bases between them. CDR1 and CDR2 from the germline V gene are SGDLS and YYNGEE. Written as DNA, the CDR3 is TGTGCCAGCAGCGTAGCTGGGGGGATGACTAATGAAAAACTGTTTTTT. It is translated as CASSVAGGMTNEKLFF.

The V and J genes are TRBV27 and TRBJ1-1; unclear D gene. Germline CDR1 MNHEY, CDR2 SMNVEV (reference sequence). The CDR3 sequence is 14 residues long. Trimming left V 3 bases short and J 0 bases short, with 8 bases between. The CDR3 DNA sequence: TGTGCCAGCAGTTTCGGTCCAATGAACACTGAAGCTTTCTTT. It translates to CASSFGPMNTEAFF.

The genes are TRBV5-6 and TRBJ1-2, with TRBD1 as a possible D gene (5 bases). Germline CDR1 reads SGHDT; CDR2 reads YYEEEE. There are 14 residues in the CDR3. V gave up 4 bases and J gave up 4 bases, with 14 bases separating them. Here the CDR3 reads CASSPRGEIYGYTF. The DNA of the CDR3 is TGTGCCAGCAGCCCACGGGGGGAAATCTATGGCTACACCTTC.

The V gene is TRBV9, the J gene TRBJ2-3; D remains unclear. Trimming removed 0 bases from V and 6 bases from J, with 11 bases in between. CDR1 SGDLS and CDR2 YYNGEE come from the germline V gene. The CDR3 length is 14 residues. The DNA for the CDR3 is TGTGCCAGCAGCGTAGCTGAGGCGGCGGATACGCAGTATTTT. Translating gives CASSVAEAADTQYF.

This clone came up once. This rearrangement joins TRBV2 to TRBJ2-3; 8 bases match TRBD2. The CDR3 totals 15 residues. The germline CDR1 and CDR2 sequences are SNHLY and FYNNEI. The V gene end was trimmed by 0 bases and the J gene end by 3 bases; junction bases not matched to a gene: 2. The CDR3 here is CASSEAGLGTDTQYF. The CDR3 region has the DNA TGTGCCAGCAGTGAAGCGGGACTAGGAACAGATACGCAGTATTTT. The variable domain in full, completed from reference TRBV2 and TRBJ2-3, reads EPEVTQTPSHQVTQMGQEVILRCVPISNHLYFYWYRQILGQKVEFLVSFYNNEISEKSEIFDDQFSVERPDGSNFTLKIRSTKLEDSAMYFCASSEAGLGTDTQYFGPGTRLTVL.

J is TRBJ1-1 and V is TRBV19; TRBD1 is a possible D gene (5 bases). Germline V lookup: CDR1 LNHDA, CDR2 SQIVND (reference sequence). The ends were cut back, 5 bases at V and 3 bases at J, with 13 bases in the middle. The CDR3 has 14 residues. CDR3 in DNA: TGTGCCAGTAGTGACCGGGGGGGGGACACTGAAGCTTTCTTT. This encodes CASSDRGGDTEAFF. Full variable domain (rest looked up from reference TRBV19 and TRBJ1-1): DGGITQSPKYLFRKEGQNVTLSCEQNLNHDAMYWYRQDPGQGLRLIYYSQIVNDFQKGDIAEGYSVSREKKESFPLTVTSAQKNPTAFYLCASSDRGGDTEAFFGQGTRLTVV.

This clone was seen once. V is TRBV28 and J is TRBJ2-5; no reliable D call. The CDR3 consists of 11 residues. Trimming shortened V by 5 bases and J by 5 bases, and 6 bases separated the two germline ends. The germline V gene has CDR1 MDHEN and CDR2 SYDVKM. CDR3: CASSTWETQYF. Here the CDR3 DNA reads TGTGCCAGCAGTACTTGGGAGACCCAGTACTTC.

The chain has TRBV27 and TRBJ2-7; 11 bases agree with TRBD2. With 5 bases clipped from V and 3 bases from J, the junction kept 6 bases outside the gene matches. The CDR3 consists of 15 residues. Germline V gene sequence: CDR1 MNHEY, CDR2 SMNVEV (reference sequence). For the CDR3, the DNA is TGTGCCAGCAGTGACCCCGGGACTAGCGGCTACGAGCAGTACTTC. As protein: CASSDPGTSGYEQYF.

There are a few counts of this clone. The V call is TRBV3-1 (or the pseudogene TRBV3-2), the J call TRBJ2-1; tentative D call: TRBD2 (6 bases). Germline V gene sequence: CDR1 LGHDT, CDR2 YNNKEL (reference sequence). V was pared by 5 bases and J by 13 bases, with 21 bases between. CDR3 size: 14 residues. This CDR3 reads CASSGKFGGELQFF. CDR3 DNA: TGTGCCAGCAGCGGTAAGTTCGGCGGGGAATTACAGTTCTTC.

This sequence joins TRBV5-8 and TRBJ2-7, with D perhaps matching TRBD2 (7 bases). CDR1 and CDR2 from the germline V gene are SGHTS and YDEGEE. Trimming removed 3 bases at V and 6 bases at J, with 16 bases between. This CDR3 comprises 14 residues. The CDR3 spells CASSWLGGGSEQYF. The CDR3 DNA is TGTGCCAGCAGCTGGCTAGGGGGGGGTTCCGAGCAGTACTTC.

J is TRBJ1-5 and V is TRBV2; the D gene is possibly TRBD1 (6 bases). The CDR3 loop spans 14 amino acids. Trimming pared 1 base from V and 4 bases from J, leaving 8 bases between. Looked up from germline, CDR1 is SNHLY and CDR2 is FYNNEI. The CDR3: CASSEERGNQPQHF. The DNA for the CDR3 is TGTGCCAGCAGTGAAGAGAGGGGGAATCAGCCCCAGCATTTT.

The chain is built from TRBV15 and TRBJ2-3, with a tentative D call TRBD2 (5 bases). CDR3 size: 16 residues. From germline, CDR1 is LNHNV and CDR2 YYDKDF (reference sequence). V lost 0 bases and J 4 bases, leaving 14 bases between the germline ends. The CDR3 here is CATSRDRIPSPDTQYF. CDR3 coding DNA: TGTGCCACCAGCAGAGATCGCATTCCTAGCCCAGATACGCAGTATTTT. Full variable domain (rest looked up from reference TRBV15 and TRBJ2-3): DAMVIQNPRYQVTQFGKPVTLSCSQTLNHNVMYWYQQKSSQAPKLLFHYYDKDFNNEADTPDNFQSRRPNTSFCFLDIRSPGLGDTAMYLCATSRDRIPSPDTQYFGPGTRLTVL.

The CDR3: CASSLFQGKGELFF. Written as DNA, the CDR3 is TGTGCCAGCAGTTTATTCCAGGGGAAGGGGGAGCTGTTTTTT. The V and J genes are TRBV28 and TRBJ2-2, with D possibly being TRBD1 (6 bases). CDR1 and CDR2 from the germline V gene are MDHEN and SYDVKM. The CDR3 sequence is 14 residues long. Between the trimmed V and J ends, which lost 1 base and 8 bases, there was a span of 11 bases.

This chain links TRBV4-1 with TRBJ1-2; D is uncertain. Deletions cut 4 bases from V and 0 bases from J, with 12 bases between. This CDR3 spans 15 amino acids. The germline V gene encodes CDR1 MGHRA and CDR2 YSYEKL. The chain's CDR3 is CASSPPGEANYGYTF. The CDR3 nucleotides are TGCGCCAGCAGCCCCCCCGGAGAAGCTAACTATGGCTACACCTTC.

The table lists this clone with a few counts. V is TRBV7-6 and J is TRBJ2-5, with 8 bases that match TRBD2. The CDR3 covers 15 residues. Germline CDR1 reads SGHVS; CDR2 reads FNYEAQ. V lost 1 base and J lost 5; bases outside the gene matches: 6. The CDR3 region has the DNA TGTGCCAGCAGCTTAGGCGGGGGGCGAACCGAGACCCAGTACTTC. Its translation is CASSLGGGRTETQYF.

The chain links TRBV15 to TRBJ2-5; weak D call: TRBD1 (6 bases). The CDR3 has 14 residues. V was pared by 5 bases and J by 5 bases, with 15 bases between. Germline V gene lookup returns CDR1 LNHNV and CDR2 YYDKDF (reference sequence). This CDR3 reads CATSGRTGLETQYF. CDR3 in DNA: TGTGCCACCAGCGGAAGAACAGGGCTGGAGACCCAGTACTTC.

This clone was seen only once. This chain uses TRBV11-2 with TRBJ1-5, with 7 bases fitting TRBD1. The CDR3 sequence is 15 residues long. Germline V lookup: CDR1 SGHAT, CDR2 FQNNGV. With 0 bases clipped from V and 7 bases from J, the junction kept 6 bases outside the gene matches. Here the CDR3 DNA reads TGTGCCAGCAGCTTAGACAGGGGGAATGGACAGCCCCAGCATTTT. Translated, it gives CASSLDRGNGQPQHF.